The 3 T cell receptor beta chains in this list originate from one sample, sequenced in a study of breast tumors, draining lymph nodes, adjacent tissues. Breast cancer patients provided tissue from their axillary draining lymph nodes. One entry per CDR3 protein, called by TCRdb with MiXCR from the multiplex PCR reads. The top ten hold over 3.5% of the sample, which has around 230,000 distinct CDR3 sequences, under 35% seen once. The sample comprised axillary lymph node tissue. These receptors were taken from a female donor with breast cancer. Some clones in this sample may be carry-over from other donors' samples.

The rearrangement joins TRBV6-4 to TRBJ2-3; 11 bases are shared with TRBD2. The CDR3 loop spans 18 amino acids. Losses at the gene ends were 5 bases for V and 0 bases for J; bases not matched to a gene: 10. Per germline, CDR1 MRHNA and CDR2 SNTAGT. CDR3 region: CASSYPTSGGLSTDTQYF. CDR3 in DNA: TGTGCCAGCAGTTACCCCACTAGCGGGGGCCTTAGCACAGATACGCAGTATTTT.

The chain links TRBV2 to TRBJ1-2; 12 positions match TRBD1. Per the germline V gene, CDR1 is SNHLY and CDR2 is FYNNEI. With V trimmed by 3 bases and J by 4 bases, 15 bases remained unmatched. CDR3 length: 19 residues. DNA of the CDR3: TGTGCCAGCAGTGATTATCCGAGGGGGACAGGGGGCGCCGGCTATGGCTACACCTTC. Translation gives CASSDYPRGTGGAGYGYTF.

The sample holds many counts of this clonotype. The chain combines TRBV29-1 with TRBJ1-2; D is unresolved. This CDR3 is 16 amino acids long. CDR1 is SQVTM, CDR2 ANQGSEA, per germline. V was shortened by 5 bases and J by 4 bases, with 23 bases between the two germline ends. The CDR3 nucleotides read TGCAGCGTTCCGCGCTGGAAGACTGGAAGAGGCTATGGCTACACCTTC. The encoded protein is CSVPRWKTGRGYGYTF.